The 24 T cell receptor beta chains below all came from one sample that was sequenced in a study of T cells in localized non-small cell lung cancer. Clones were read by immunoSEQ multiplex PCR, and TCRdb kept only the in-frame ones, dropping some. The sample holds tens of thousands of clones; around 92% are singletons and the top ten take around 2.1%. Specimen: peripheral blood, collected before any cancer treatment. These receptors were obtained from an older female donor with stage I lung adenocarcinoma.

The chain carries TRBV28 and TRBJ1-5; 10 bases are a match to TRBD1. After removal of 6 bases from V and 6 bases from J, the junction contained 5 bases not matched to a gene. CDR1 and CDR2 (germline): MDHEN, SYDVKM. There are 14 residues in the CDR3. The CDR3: CASRTTGGGQPQHF. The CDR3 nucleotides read TGTGCCAGCAGAACGACAGGGGGCGGTCAGCCCCAGCATTTT.

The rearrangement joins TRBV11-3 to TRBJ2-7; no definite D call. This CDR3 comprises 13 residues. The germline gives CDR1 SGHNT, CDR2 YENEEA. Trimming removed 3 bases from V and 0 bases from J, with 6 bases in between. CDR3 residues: CASSLGSSYEQYF. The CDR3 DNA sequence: TGTGCCAGCAGCTTGGGCAGCTCCTACGAGCAGTACTTC.

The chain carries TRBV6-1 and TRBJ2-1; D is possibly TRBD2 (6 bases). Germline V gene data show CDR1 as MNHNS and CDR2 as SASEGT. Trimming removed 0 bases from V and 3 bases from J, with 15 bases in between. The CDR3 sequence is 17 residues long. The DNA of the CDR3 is TGTGCCAGCAGTGAAGCCCTGACTAGGAAGGACTACAATGAGCAGTTCTTC. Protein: CASSEALTRKDYNEQFF.

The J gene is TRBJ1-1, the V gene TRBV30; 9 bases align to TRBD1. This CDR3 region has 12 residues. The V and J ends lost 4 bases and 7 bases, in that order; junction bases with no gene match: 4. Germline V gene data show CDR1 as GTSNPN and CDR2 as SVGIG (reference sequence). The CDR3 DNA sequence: TGTGCCTGGAACAGGGGACAGGGTGAAGCTTTCTTT. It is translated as CAWNRGQGEAFF.

The CDR3 region has the DNA TGCGCCAGCAGCTTGGCTGGCGGAATCTCTGGAAACACCATATATTTT. Encoded protein: CASSLAGGISGNTIYF. This chain connects TRBV5-1 to TRBJ1-3; unclear D gene. Trimming took 0 bases from V and 0 from J, leaving 10 bases between them. Germline V CDR1 and CDR2: SGHRS, YFSETQ. The CDR3 runs to 16 residues.

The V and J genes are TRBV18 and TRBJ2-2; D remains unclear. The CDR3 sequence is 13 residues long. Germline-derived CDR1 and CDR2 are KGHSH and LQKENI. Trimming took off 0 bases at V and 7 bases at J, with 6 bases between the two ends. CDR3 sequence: CASSPPNVGELFF. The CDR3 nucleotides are TGTGCCAGCTCACCACCGAATGTCGGGGAGCTGTTTTTT.

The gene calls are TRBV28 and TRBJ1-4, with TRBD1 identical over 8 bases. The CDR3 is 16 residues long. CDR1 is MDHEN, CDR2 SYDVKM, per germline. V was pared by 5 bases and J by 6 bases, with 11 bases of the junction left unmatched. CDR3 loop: CASSQRTGRNYEKLFF. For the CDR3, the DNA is TGTGCCAGCAGTCAAAGGACAGGGAGAAACTATGAAAAACTGTTTTTT.

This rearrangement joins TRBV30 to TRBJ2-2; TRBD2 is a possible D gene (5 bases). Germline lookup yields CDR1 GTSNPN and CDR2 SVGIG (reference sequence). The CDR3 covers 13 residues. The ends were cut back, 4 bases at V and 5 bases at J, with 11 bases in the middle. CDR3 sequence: CAWISRRTGELFF. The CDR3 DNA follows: TGTGCCTGGATCTCACGGAGGACCGGGGAGCTGTTTTTT. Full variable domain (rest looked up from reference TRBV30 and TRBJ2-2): SQTIHQWPATLVQPVGSPLSLECTVEGTSNPNLYWYRQAAGRGLQLLFYSVGIGQISSEVPQNLSASRPQDRQFILSSKKLLLSDSGFYLCAWISRRTGELFFGEGSRLTVL.

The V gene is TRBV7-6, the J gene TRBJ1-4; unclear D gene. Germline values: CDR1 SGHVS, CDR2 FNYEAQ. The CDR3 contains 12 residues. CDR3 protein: CASAAKNEKLFF. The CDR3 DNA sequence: TGTGCTTCGGCGGCAAAAAATGAAAAACTGTTTTTT. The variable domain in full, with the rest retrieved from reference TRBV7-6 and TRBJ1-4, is GAGVSQSPRYKVTKRGQDVALRCDPISGHVSLYWYRQALGQGPEFLTYFNYEAQQDKSGLPNDRFSAERPEGSISTLTIQRTEQRDSAMYRCASAAKNEKLFFGSGTQLSVL.

DNA of the CDR3: TGCGCCAGCAGCCCCGGGACAGGGGCCGGGGAGCTGTTTTTT. Translation: CASSPGTGAGELFF. The chain couples TRBV5-1 to TRBJ2-2; 10 bases line up with TRBD1. This CDR3 has 14 amino acids. Trimming took 4 bases from V and 6 from J; bases not matched to a gene: 3. In germline, CDR1 is SGHRS, CDR2 YFSETQ.

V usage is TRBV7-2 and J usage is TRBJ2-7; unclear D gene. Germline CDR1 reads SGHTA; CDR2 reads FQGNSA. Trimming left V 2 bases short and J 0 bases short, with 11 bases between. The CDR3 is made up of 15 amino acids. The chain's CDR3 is CASSLTGVNSYEQYF. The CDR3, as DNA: TGTGCCAGCAGCTTAACTGGGGTGAACTCCTACGAGCAGTACTTC.

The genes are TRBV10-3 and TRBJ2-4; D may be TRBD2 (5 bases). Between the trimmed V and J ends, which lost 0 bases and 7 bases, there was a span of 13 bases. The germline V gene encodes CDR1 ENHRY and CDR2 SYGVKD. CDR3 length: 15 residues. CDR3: CAISESTGRGNIQYF. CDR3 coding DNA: TGTGCCATCAGTGAGTCGACGGGGAGAGGCAACATTCAGTACTTC.

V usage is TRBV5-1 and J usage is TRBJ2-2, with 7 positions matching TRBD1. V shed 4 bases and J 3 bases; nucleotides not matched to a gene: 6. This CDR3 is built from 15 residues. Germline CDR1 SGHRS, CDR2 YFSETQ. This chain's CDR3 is CASSGDRVYTGELFF. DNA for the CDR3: TGCGCCAGCAGCGGGGACAGAGTGTACACCGGGGAGCTGTTTTTT.

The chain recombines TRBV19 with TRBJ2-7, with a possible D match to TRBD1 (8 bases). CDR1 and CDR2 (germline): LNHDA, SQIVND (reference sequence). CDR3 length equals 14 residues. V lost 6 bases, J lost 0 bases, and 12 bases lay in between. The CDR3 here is CASRSGTGSYEQYF. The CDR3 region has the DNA TGTGCCAGTAGGAGCGGGACAGGCTCCTACGAGCAGTACTTC.

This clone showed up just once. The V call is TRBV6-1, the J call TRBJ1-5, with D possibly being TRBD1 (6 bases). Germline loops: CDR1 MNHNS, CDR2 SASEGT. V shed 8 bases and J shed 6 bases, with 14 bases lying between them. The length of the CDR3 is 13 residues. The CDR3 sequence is CASGHTGIQPQHF. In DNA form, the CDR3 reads TGTGCCAGCGGGCACACAGGGATTCAGCCCCAGCATTTT.

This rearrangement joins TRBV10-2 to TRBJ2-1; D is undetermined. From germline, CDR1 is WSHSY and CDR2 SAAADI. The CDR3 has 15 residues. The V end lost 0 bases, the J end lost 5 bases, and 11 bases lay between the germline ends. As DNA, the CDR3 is TGCGCCAGCAGTGAGTCGTTCGTCGGAAACAATGAGCAGTTCTTC. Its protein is CASSESFVGNNEQFF.

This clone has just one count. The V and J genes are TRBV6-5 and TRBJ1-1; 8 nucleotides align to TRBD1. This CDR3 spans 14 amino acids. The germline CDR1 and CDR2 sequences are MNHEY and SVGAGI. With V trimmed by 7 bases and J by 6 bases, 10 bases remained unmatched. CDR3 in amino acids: CASIDTGGNAEAFF. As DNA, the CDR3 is TGTGCCAGCATTGACACAGGGGGTAATGCTGAAGCTTTCTTT.

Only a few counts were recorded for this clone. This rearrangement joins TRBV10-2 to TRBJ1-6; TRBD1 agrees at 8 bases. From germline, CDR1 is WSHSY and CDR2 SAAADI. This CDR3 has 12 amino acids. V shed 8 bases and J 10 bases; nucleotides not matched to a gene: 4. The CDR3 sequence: CASSDRASPLHF. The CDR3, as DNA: TGCGCCAGCTCGGACAGGGCATCACCCCTCCACTTT.

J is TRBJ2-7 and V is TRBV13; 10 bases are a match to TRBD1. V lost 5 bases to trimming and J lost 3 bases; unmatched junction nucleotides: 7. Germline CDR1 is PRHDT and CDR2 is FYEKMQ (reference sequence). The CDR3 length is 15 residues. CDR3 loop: CASSQAGTGDYEQYF. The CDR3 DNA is TGTGCCAGCAGCCAGGCCGGGACAGGGGACTACGAGCAGTACTTC.

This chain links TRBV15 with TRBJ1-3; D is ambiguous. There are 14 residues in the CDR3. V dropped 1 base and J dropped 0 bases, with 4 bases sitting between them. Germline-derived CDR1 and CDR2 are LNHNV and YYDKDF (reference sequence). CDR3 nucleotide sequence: TGTGCCACCAGCAGAGTCGACTCTGGAAACACCATATATTTT. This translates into CATSRVDSGNTIYF.

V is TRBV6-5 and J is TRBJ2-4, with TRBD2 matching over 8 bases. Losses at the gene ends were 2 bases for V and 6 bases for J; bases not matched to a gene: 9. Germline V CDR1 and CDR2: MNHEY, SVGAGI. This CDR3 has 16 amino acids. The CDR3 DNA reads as TGTGCCAGCAGTTACAGGAGCGGGGGCGGTGGAAACATTCAGTACTTC. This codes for CASSYRSGGGGNIQYF.

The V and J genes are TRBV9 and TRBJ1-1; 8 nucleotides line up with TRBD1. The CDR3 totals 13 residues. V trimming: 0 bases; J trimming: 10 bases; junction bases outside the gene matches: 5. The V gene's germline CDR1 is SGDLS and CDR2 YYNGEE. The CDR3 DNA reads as TGTGCCAGCAGCGTAGAGTCGACAGGGGCAGCTTTCTTT. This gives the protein CASSVESTGAAFF.

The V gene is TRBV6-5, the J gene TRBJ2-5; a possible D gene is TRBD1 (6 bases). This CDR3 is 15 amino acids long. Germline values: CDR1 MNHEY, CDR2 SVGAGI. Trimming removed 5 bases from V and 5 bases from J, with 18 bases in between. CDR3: CASSPGTNRKETQYF. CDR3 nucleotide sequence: TGTGCCAGCAGTCCCGGGACAAATCGGAAGGAGACCCAGTACTTC.

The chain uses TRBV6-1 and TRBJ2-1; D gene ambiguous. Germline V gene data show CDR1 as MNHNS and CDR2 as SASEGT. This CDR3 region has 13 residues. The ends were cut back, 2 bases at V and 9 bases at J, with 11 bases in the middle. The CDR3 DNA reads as TGTGCCAGCAGTGAATCTCGTTCGGGTGAGCAGTTCTTC. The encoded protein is CASSESRSGEQFF.